Below are 32 T cell receptor beta chains sequenced from a single sample in a study of blood T cell repertoires in COVID-19. Here immunoSEQ multiplex PCR was the method, and the copy in TCRdb shows in-frame clones only, minus some. The repertoire holds about 180,000 clones, with about 87% as singletons. The material sequenced was peripheral blood. The receptors were sampled from a woman in her 30s with acute or convalescent COVID-19.

The V gene is TRBV6-5, the J gene TRBJ1-1; D gene unclear. The CDR3 is 15 amino acids. Germline CDR1 reads MNHEY; CDR2 reads SVGAGI. Trimming pared 5 bases from V and 4 bases from J, leaving 17 bases between. The CDR3 DNA reads as TGTGCCAGCAGTCTGACCCGCACAGCCGTCACTGAAGCTTTCTTT. Amino acids: CASSLTRTAVTEAFF.

The rearrangement joins TRBV14 to TRBJ2-1, with 7 bases lining up with TRBD2. The CDR3 sequence is 13 residues long. CDR1 SGHDN and CDR2 FVKESK come from the germline V gene. The J segment lost 10 bases and the V segment lost 6 bases, leaving 9 bases of the junction unmatched. The CDR3 coding sequence is TGTGCCAGCAGTGGGGCGGGAGTCAGGGAGCAGTTCTTC. Its protein product is CASSGAGVREQFF.

This chain joins TRBV7-9 and TRBJ1-5; tentatively, D is TRBD1 (5 bases). Deletions cut 3 bases from V and 8 bases from J, with 14 bases between. This CDR3 contains 14 residues. In germline, CDR1 is SEHNR, CDR2 FQNEAQ (reference sequence). The CDR3 DNA follows: TGTGCCAGCAGCTTGGGAAGGGGCAGTGAGCCCCAGCATTTT. It is translated as CASSLGRGSEPQHF.

The V and J genes are TRBV28 and TRBJ1-6; D is ambiguous. V was clipped by 7 bases and J by 6 bases, with 16 bases between them. The CDR3 extends over 15 amino acids. Germline V CDR1 and CDR2: MDHEN, SYDVKM. This chain's CDR3 is CASTARILGNSPLHF. CDR3 sequence (DNA): TGTGCCAGCACCGCGAGGATACTTGGTAATTCACCCCTCCACTTT.

The chain couples TRBV10-3 to TRBJ2-3, with D possibly TRBD2 on 6 matching bases. The CDR3 is 13 amino acids. The V end lost 6 bases, the J end lost 2 bases, and 9 bases lay between the germline ends. Germline-derived CDR1 and CDR2 are ENHRY and SYGVKD. The CDR3 DNA follows: TGTGCCATCAGGGGGCGGGACACAGATACGCAGTATTTT. Residues: CAIRGRDTDTQYF.

J is TRBJ2-2 and V is TRBV5-1; weak D call: TRBD2 (6 bases). The CDR3 extends over 11 amino acids. V gave up 6 bases and J gave up 6 bases, with 6 bases separating them. Germline loops: CDR1 SGHRS, CDR2 YFSETQ. The CDR3 bases are TGCGCCAGCACTAGCGCCGGGGAGCTGTTTTTT. This translates into CASTSAGELFF.

This rearrangement joins TRBV12-3 or TRBV12-4 to TRBJ1-4; the D is unclear. The CDR3 sequence is 13 residues long. V was clipped by 6 bases and J by 8 bases, with 13 bases between them. The CDR3 sequence is CASSGVRGEKLFF. The CDR3 DNA is TGTGCCAGCAGCGGCGTTAGAGGGGAAAAACTGTTTTTT.

CDR3 bases: TGCGCCAGCAGCTTGCCCGGGACTAGTCAGTTCTTC. Protein product: CASSLPGTSQFF. The chain combines TRBV5-1 with TRBJ2-1, with 8 bases fitting TRBD2. The CDR3 totals 12 residues. From germline, CDR1 is SGHRS and CDR2 YFSETQ. J was trimmed by 13 bases and V by 1 base; bases with no gene match: 4.

This sequence joins TRBV7-9 and TRBJ2-3, with a weak D call TRBD1 (6 bases). V was trimmed by 1 base and J by 5 bases, leaving 7 bases between them. The CDR3 runs 13 residues. Germline V gene lookup returns CDR1 SEHNR and CDR2 FQNEAQ (reference sequence). The CDR3 bases are TGTGCCAGCAGCTTAGGGGGGCAAGATACGCAGTATTTT. Its protein is CASSLGGQDTQYF.

The V call is TRBV2, the J call TRBJ2-7, with D maybe TRBD2 (6 bases). The V gene's germline CDR1 is SNHLY and CDR2 FYNNEI. With 5 bases removed from V and 6 bases from J, the gap between germline ends came to 11 bases. This CDR3 is 12 amino acids long. The CDR3 nucleotides are TGTGCCAGCAGTAGGACTACGCCCGAGCAGTACTTC. Translating gives CASSRTTPEQYF.

The chain joins TRBV5-1 to TRBJ2-1, with 10 bases that match TRBD2. Losses at the gene ends were 0 bases for V and 4 bases for J; bases not matched to a gene: 7. The germline V gene has CDR1 SGHRS and CDR2 YFSETQ. The CDR3 contains 17 residues. The CDR3 DNA reads TGCGCCAGCAGCTTGGAGGCTAGCGGGAGAATTTACAATGAGCAGTTCTTC. This sequence encodes CASSLEASGRIYNEQFF. Full variable domain (rest looked up from reference TRBV5-1 and TRBJ2-1): KAGVTQTPRYLIKTRGQQVTLSCSPISGHRSVSWYQQTPGQGLQFLFEYFSETQRNKGNFPGRFSGRQFSNSRSEMNVSTLELGDSALYLCASSLEASGRIYNEQFFGPGTRLTVL.

The V gene is TRBV5-1, the J gene TRBJ2-5; 7 bases agree with TRBD2. The CDR3 has 15 residues. CDR1 and CDR2 (germline): SGHRS, YFSETQ. V was pared by 6 bases and J by 5 bases, with 13 bases of the junction left unmatched. Here the CDR3 reads CASTGEGLPGETQYF. In nucleotides, the CDR3 is TGCGCCAGCACGGGGGAGGGACTTCCCGGGGAGACCCAGTACTTC.

This clone was recorded only once. This sequence joins TRBV27 and TRBJ2-2, with TRBD2 as a possible D gene (5 bases). The V end was cut by 6 bases, the J end by 1 base, with 12 bases between. CDR3 size: 15 residues. Germline CDR1 MNHEY, CDR2 SMNVEV (reference sequence). The CDR3 DNA is TGTGCCAGCAGCGGGCGGGCGATGAACACCGGGGAGCTGTTTTTT. Translation gives CASSGRAMNTGELFF.

The chain uses TRBV29-1 and TRBJ2-7, with TRBD1 matching 7 bases. V lost 4 bases to trimming and J lost 0 bases; unmatched junction nucleotides: 12. This CDR3 is built from 16 residues. From germline, CDR1 is SQVTM and CDR2 ANQGSEA. As DNA, the CDR3 is TGCAGCGTTGGGCATCCACAGGGGCGGAGCTCCTACGAGCAGTACTTC. This sequence encodes CSVGHPQGRSSYEQYF.

The gene calls are TRBV11-2 and TRBJ2-7; D is possibly TRBD2 (6 bases). This CDR3 is 14 amino acids long. Trimming removed 9 bases from V and 0 bases from J, with 15 bases in between. CDR1 SGHAT and CDR2 FQNNGV come from the germline V gene. The CDR3 region is CASRRDPSSYEQYF. The CDR3 DNA follows: TGTGCCAGTCGGAGGGACCCGAGCTCCTACGAGCAGTACTTC.

The rearrangement links TRBV25-1 to TRBJ2-7; D gene uncertain. The length of the CDR3 is 11 residues. V gave up 3 bases and J gave up 3 bases, with 3 bases separating them. Germline V CDR1 and CDR2: MGHDK, SYGVNS. The CDR3 loop reads CASSDLYEQYF. DNA of the CDR3: TGTGCCAGCAGTGACCTCTACGAGCAGTACTTC.

The chain combines TRBV6-9 with TRBJ2-7; TRBD1 matches at 8 bases. The CDR3 covers 15 residues. Trimming cost V 4 bases and J 1 base; bases outside gene matches: 6. Germline CDR1 is MNHGY and CDR2 is SVAAGI. DNA of the CDR3: TGTGCCAGCAGTTCAGGGGGCGAAGGATCCTACGAGCAGTACTTC. It codes for CASSSGGEGSYEQYF.

The V call is TRBV28, the J call TRBJ2-3; no clear D. CDR1 is MDHEN and CDR2 is SYDVKM in the germline V gene. V lost 11 bases, J lost 5 bases, and 8 bases lay in between. The CDR3 covers 10 residues. CDR3 nucleotide sequence: TGTGCCCCACATAAAGATACGCAGTATTTT. Protein: CAPHKDTQYF.

This chain uses TRBV3-1 (or the pseudogene TRBV3-2) with TRBJ1-3; D not resolved. This CDR3 has 11 residues. Trimming removed 6 bases from V and 10 bases from J, with 10 bases in between. Germline-derived CDR1 and CDR2 are LGHDT and YNNKEL (reference sequence). CDR3 coding DNA: TGTGCCAGCAGGGACTTAGCGACCATATATTTT. Residues: CASRDLATIYF.

The rearrangement joins TRBV6-2 or TRBV6-3 to TRBJ1-2, with D uncertain. The germline V gene has CDR1 MNHEY and CDR2 SVGEGT. The V end was cut by 0 bases, the J end by 8 bases, with 19 bases between. The CDR3 has 16 residues. The CDR3 DNA follows: TGTGCCAGCAGTTACTCGACTTATGAACGGGTGGAGGGCTACACCTTC. This translates into CASSYSTYERVEGYTF.

The DNA for the CDR3 is TGTGCCAGCAGCCAAAGCATTTTCGCGGGGACGCAGTATTTT. It codes for CASSQSIFAGTQYF. The rearrangement joins TRBV3-1 (or the pseudogene TRBV3-2) to TRBJ2-3; maybe TRBD2 (6 bases). The CDR3 has 14 residues. The V end was cut by 2 bases, the J end by 9 bases, with 15 bases between. Germline V gives CDR1 LGHDT, CDR2 YNNKEL (reference sequence).

V and J are TRBV24-1 and TRBJ1-1; D gene ambiguous. Germline values: CDR1 KGHDR, CDR2 SFDVKD. This CDR3 spans 13 amino acids. Trimming removed 2 bases at V and 11 bases at J, with 14 bases between. This CDR3 reads CATSDSYTRAAFF. Written as DNA, the CDR3 is TGTGCCACCAGTGATTCCTACACCCGAGCGGCTTTCTTT.

This clone was seen a handful of times. The chain combines TRBV29-1 with TRBJ2-1; D unresolved. Per germline, CDR1 SQVTM and CDR2 ANQGSEA. The CDR3 is 13 residues long. V was trimmed by 5 bases and J by 4 bases, leaving 12 bases between them. The CDR3 sequence is CSVLYSQYNEQFF. CDR3 in DNA: TGCAGCGTTCTGTACTCCCAATACAATGAGCAGTTCTTC.

The rearrangement links TRBV19 to TRBJ1-1, with unresolved D. The CDR3 runs 11 residues. Germline CDR1 LNHDA, CDR2 SQIVND (reference sequence). V shed 7 bases and J shed 8 bases, with 11 bases lying between them. The CDR3 region has the DNA TGTGCCAGTACGAAGGGAGTGGAAGCTTTCTTT. Its translation is CASTKGVEAFF.

This chain joins TRBV5-1 and TRBJ2-2, with 8 bases aligning to TRBD1. The germline V gene encodes CDR1 SGHRS and CDR2 YFSETQ. The V and J ends lost 1 base and 6 bases, in that order; junction bases with no gene match: 5. The CDR3 covers 15 residues. CDR3 nucleotides: TGCGCCAGCAGCTTGACAGGGGGATTGTCCGGGGAGCTGTTTTTT. Protein: CASSLTGGLSGELFF. The full variable domain, completed using reference TRBV5-1 and TRBJ2-2, is KAGVTQTPRYLIKTRGQQVTLSCSPISGHRSVSWYQQTPGQGLQFLFEYFSETQRNKGNFPGRFSGRQFSNSRSEMNVSTLELGDSALYLCASSLTGGLSGELFFGEGSRLTVL.

The chain is built from TRBV5-1 and TRBJ1-1; a weak D match, TRBD1 (6 bases). This CDR3 comprises 12 residues. Germline-derived CDR1 and CDR2 are SGHRS and YFSETQ. Trimming took 4 bases from V and 5 from J, leaving 9 bases between them. The CDR3 protein is CASSPTGTEAFF. The CDR3, as DNA: TGCGCCAGCAGCCCAACAGGGACTGAAGCTTTCTTT.

This chain connects TRBV12-5 to TRBJ2-3; weak D call: TRBD2 (5 bases). This CDR3 is 13 amino acids long. In germline, CDR1 is LGHNT, CDR2 FRNRAP. The ends were cut back, 7 bases at V and 1 base at J, with 9 bases in the middle. Here the CDR3 reads CASARDGTDTQYF. The CDR3, as DNA: TGTGCTAGTGCCCGGGATGGCACAGATACGCAGTATTTT.

The chain employs TRBV7-2 and TRBJ2-1; D is possibly TRBD1 (7 bases). The CDR3 is 13 residues long. V was trimmed by 2 bases and J by 9 bases, leaving 11 bases between them. Germline lookup yields CDR1 SGHTA and CDR2 FQGNSA. CDR3 residues: CASSLPQGGEQFF. CDR3 DNA: TGTGCCAGCAGCTTACCCCAGGGGGGTGAGCAGTTCTTC.

The genes are TRBV12-3 or TRBV12-4 and TRBJ2-3, with D perhaps matching TRBD1 (6 bases). The CDR3 is made up of 12 amino acids. V was shortened by 5 bases and J by 9 bases, with 12 bases between the two germline ends. In nucleotides, the CDR3 is TGTGCCAGCAGTCCCTGGGGGCGGACGCAGTATTTT. Protein product: CASSPWGRTQYF.

Written as DNA, the CDR3 is TGTGCCAGCAGCTCCAGGGAGACCCAGTACTTC. It is translated as CASSSRETQYF. V is TRBV7-9 and J is TRBJ2-5, with unresolved D. V lost 4 bases and J lost 5, with 5 bases in between. Germline V CDR1 and CDR2: SEHNR, FQNEAQ (reference sequence). The CDR3 contains 11 residues.

The chain is built from TRBV6-1 and TRBJ2-7; maybe TRBD1 (5 bases). This CDR3 is 15 amino acids long. Germline assignment: CDR1 MNHNS and CDR2 SASEGT. Trimming removed 2 bases from V and 2 bases from J, with 13 bases in between. The CDR3 region is CASSELGLRAYEQYF. The CDR3 coding sequence is TGTGCCAGCAGTGAATTGGGGCTTCGAGCCTACGAGCAGTACTTC.

The chain joins TRBV19 to TRBJ2-1; perhaps TRBD2 as D (6 bases). Germline V gene lookup returns CDR1 LNHDA and CDR2 SQIVND (reference sequence). This CDR3 has 14 residues. V lost 7 bases and J lost 1, with 11 bases in between. The CDR3, as DNA: TGTGCCAGTAAACGGGAGTCATCCTACAATGAGCAGTTCTTC. Translation: CASKRESSYNEQFF. The full variable domain, with the rest looked up from reference TRBV19 and TRBJ2-1, is DGGITQSPKYLFRKEGQNVTLSCEQNLNHDAMYWYRQDPGQGLRLIYYSQIVNDFQKGDIAEGYSVSREKKESFPLTVTSAQKNPTAFYLCASKRESSYNEQFFGPGTRLTVL.